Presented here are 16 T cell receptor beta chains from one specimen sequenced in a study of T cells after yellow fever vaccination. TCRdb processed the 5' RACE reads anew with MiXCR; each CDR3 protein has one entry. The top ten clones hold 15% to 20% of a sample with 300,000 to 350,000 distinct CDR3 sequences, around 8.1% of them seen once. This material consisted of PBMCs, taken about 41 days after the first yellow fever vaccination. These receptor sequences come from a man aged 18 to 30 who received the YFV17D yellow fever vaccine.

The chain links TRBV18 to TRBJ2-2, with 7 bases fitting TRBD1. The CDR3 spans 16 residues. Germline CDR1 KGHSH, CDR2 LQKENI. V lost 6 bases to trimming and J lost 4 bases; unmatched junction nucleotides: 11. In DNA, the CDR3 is TGTGCCAGCTCTCCCAAACAGGGGCTCGGCACCGGGGAGCTGTTTTTT. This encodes CASSPKQGLGTGELFF. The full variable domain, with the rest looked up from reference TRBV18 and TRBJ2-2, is NAGVMQNPRHLVRRRGQEARLRCSPMKGHSHVYWYRQLPEEGLKFMVYLQKENIIDESGMPKERFSAEFPKEGPSILRIQQVVRGDSAAYFCASSPKQGLGTGELFFGEGSRLTVL.

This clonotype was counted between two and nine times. The CDR3 here is CASSHLRATGELFF. In DNA, the CDR3 is TGTGCCAGCAGCCACCTTAGGGCCACCGGGGAGCTGTTTTTT. The V call is TRBV21-1, the J call TRBJ2-2; TRBD2 was called by the table and not checked on the DNA. TRBV21-1 is tagged as a pseudogene. CDR3 length equals 14 residues.

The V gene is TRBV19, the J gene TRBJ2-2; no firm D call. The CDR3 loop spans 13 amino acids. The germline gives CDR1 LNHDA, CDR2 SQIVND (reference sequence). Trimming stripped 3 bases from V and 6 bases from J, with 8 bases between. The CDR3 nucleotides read TGTGCCAGTAGTATTAGGGAATCCGGGGAGCTGTTTTTT. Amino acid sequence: CASSIRESGELFF. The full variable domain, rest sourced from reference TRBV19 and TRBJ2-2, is DGGITQSPKYLFRKEGQNVTLSCEQNLNHDAMYWYRQDPGQGLRLIYYSQIVNDFQKGDIAEGYSVSREKKESFPLTVTSAQKNPTAFYLCASSIRESGELFFGEGSRLTVL.

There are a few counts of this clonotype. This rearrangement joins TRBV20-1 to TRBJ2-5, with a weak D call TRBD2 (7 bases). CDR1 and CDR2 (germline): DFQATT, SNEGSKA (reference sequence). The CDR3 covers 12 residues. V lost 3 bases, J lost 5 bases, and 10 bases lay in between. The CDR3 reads CSAREGGETQYF. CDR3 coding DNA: TGCAGTGCTAGGGAGGGGGGGGAGACCCAGTACTTC.

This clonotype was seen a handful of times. CDR3 nucleotide sequence: TGCGCCAGCAGGGCGGGACAGGCAAACACTGAAGCTTTCTTT. Translated, it gives CASRAGQANTEAFF. The V and J genes are TRBV5-1 and TRBJ1-1, with 8 positions matching TRBD1. The CDR3 is made up of 14 amino acids. Trimming cost V 5 bases and J 2 bases; bases outside gene matches: 5. CDR1 and CDR2 (germline): SGHRS, YFSETQ.

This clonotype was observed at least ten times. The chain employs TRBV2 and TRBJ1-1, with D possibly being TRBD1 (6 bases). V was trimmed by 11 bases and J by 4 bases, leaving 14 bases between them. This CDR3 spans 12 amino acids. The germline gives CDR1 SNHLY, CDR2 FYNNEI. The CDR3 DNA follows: TGTGCCTGCTACAGGACAGCCACTGAAGCTTTCTTT. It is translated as CACYRTATEAFF.

CDR3 loop: CASSQGTSSTDTQYF. In nucleotides, the CDR3 is TGTGCCAGCAGCCAAGGTACCTCTAGCACAGATACGCAGTATTTT. This rearrangement joins TRBV3-1 to TRBJ2-3; D is unresolved. This CDR3 is built from 15 residues. The V gene's germline CDR1 is LGHDT and CDR2 YNNKEL (reference sequence). V lost 1 base to trimming and J lost 0 bases, with 8 bases between them.

The CDR3 loop reads CASSPSRARAYEQYF. For the CDR3, the DNA is TGTGCCAGCAGCCCGTCTCGTGCCAGAGCCTACGAGCAGTACTTC. V and J are TRBV13 and TRBJ2-7; D ambiguous. Trimming stripped 5 bases from V and 2 bases from J, with 16 bases between. CDR1 PRHDT and CDR2 FYEKMQ come from the germline V gene (reference sequence). CDR3 length: 15 amino acids. Using reference TRBV13 and TRBJ2-7 for the parts outside the CDR3, the full variable domain is AAGVIQSPRHLIKEKRETATLKCYPIPRHDTVYWYQQGPGQDPQFLISFYEKMQSDKGSIPDRFSAQQFSDYHSELNMSSLELGDSALYFCASSPSRARAYEQYFGPGTRLTVT.

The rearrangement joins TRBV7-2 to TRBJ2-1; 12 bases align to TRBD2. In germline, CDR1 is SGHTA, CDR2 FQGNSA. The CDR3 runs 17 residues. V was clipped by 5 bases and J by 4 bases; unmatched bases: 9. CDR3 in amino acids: CASSPGLAGNPYNEQFF. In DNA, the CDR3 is TGTGCCAGCAGCCCCGGACTAGCGGGGAACCCTTACAATGAGCAGTTCTTC.

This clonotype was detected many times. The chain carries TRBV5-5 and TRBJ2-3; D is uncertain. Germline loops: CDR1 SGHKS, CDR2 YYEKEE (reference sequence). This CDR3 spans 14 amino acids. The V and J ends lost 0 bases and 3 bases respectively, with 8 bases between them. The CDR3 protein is CASSLGLETDTQYF. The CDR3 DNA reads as TGTGCCAGCAGCTTGGGGCTGGAGACAGATACGCAGTATTTT.

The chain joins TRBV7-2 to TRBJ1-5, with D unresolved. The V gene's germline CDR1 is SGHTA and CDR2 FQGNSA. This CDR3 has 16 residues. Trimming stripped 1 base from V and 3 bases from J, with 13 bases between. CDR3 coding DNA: TGTGCCAGCAGCTTAGACGTGAGGAGGGTCAATCAGCCCCAGCATTTT. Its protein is CASSLDVRRVNQPQHF. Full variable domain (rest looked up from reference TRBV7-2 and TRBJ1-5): GAGVSQSPSNKVTEKGKDVELRCDPISGHTALYWYRQSLGQGLEFLIYFQGNSAPDKSGLPSDRFSAERTGGSVSTLTIQRTQQEDSAVYLCASSLDVRRVNQPQHFGDGTRLSIL.

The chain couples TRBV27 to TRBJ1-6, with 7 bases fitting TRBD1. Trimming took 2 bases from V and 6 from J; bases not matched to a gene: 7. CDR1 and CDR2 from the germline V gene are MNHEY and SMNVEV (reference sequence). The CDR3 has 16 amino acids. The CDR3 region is CASSLGERGRNSPLHF. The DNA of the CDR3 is TGTGCCAGCAGTTTAGGGGAGAGGGGGCGTAATTCACCCCTCCACTTT.

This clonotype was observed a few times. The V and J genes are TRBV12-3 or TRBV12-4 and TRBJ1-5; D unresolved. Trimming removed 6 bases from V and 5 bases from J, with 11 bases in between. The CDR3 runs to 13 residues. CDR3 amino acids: CASSIDGYQPQHF. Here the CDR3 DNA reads TGTGCCAGCAGCATAGACGGGTATCAGCCCCAGCATTTT.

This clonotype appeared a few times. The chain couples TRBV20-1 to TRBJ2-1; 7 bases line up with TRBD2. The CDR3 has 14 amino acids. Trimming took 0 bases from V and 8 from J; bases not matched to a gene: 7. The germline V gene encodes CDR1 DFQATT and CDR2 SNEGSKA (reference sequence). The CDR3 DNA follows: TGCAGTGCTAGAGATTTCTCTGGGGGGGATGAGCAGTTCTTC. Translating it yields CSARDFSGGDEQFF.

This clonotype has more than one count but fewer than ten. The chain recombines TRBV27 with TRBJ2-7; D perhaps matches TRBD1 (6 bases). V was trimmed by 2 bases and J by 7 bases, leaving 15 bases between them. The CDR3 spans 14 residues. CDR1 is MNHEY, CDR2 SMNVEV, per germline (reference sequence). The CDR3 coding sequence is TGTGCCAGCAGTTTACGGTTTGAAGGGGGAGAGCAGTACTTC. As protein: CASSLRFEGGEQYF.

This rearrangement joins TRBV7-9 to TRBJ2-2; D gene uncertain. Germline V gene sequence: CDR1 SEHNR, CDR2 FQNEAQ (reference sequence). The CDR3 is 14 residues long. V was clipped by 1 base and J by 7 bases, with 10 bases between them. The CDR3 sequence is CASSLEQPGGELFF. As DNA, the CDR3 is TGTGCCAGCAGCTTAGAACAGCCGGGCGGGGAGCTGTTTTTT.